This TCR beta chain was found in a study of cytomegalovirus exposure and HLA in healthy donors. Concerning this clone: What it binds is not known.

Study observations and caveats: A link between a missense DCLRE1C variant and TCR beta V- and J-gene trimming emerged from a later analysis. Earlier findings revealed that most TCR beta V segments proved productive either about 90% or about 30% of the time.

60 Vbeta and 13 Jbeta primers were used in PCR. Produced via immunoSEQ multiplex PCR; TCRdb's table is partial and in-frame only. The sample has 140,000 or so clones, over 75% seen once. The ends were cut back, 7 bases at V and 6 bases at J, with 18 bases in the middle. The CDR3 spans 14 residues. Germline V gene sequence: CDR1 SGHAT, CDR2 FQNNGV. This rearrangement joins TRBV11-2 to TRBJ1-1; D might be TRBD1 (6 bases). The TCR originated in a young woman in good health and CMV-seronegative. The sequenced sample was PBMCs. For the CDR3, the DNA is TGTGCCAGCACCCTAGGGGGGGTAGGCGCTGAAGCTTTCTTT. It encodes CASTLGGVGAEAFF.